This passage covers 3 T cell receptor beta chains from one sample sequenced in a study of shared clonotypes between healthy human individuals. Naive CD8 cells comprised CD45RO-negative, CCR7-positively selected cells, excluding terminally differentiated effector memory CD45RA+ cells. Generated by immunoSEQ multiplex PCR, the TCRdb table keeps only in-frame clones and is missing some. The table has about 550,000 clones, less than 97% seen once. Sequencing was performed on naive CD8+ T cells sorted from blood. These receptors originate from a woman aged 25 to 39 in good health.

The CDR3 region is CASSGRDTEAFF. The CDR3 DNA follows: TGTGCCAGCAGCGGCAGGGACACTGAAGCTTTCTTT. The chain uses TRBV7-9 and TRBJ1-1, with D maybe TRBD1 (5 bases). The CDR3 covers 12 residues. Germline loops: CDR1 SEHNR, CDR2 FQNEAQ (reference sequence). Trimming shortened V by 5 bases and J by 3 bases, and 7 bases separated the two germline ends.

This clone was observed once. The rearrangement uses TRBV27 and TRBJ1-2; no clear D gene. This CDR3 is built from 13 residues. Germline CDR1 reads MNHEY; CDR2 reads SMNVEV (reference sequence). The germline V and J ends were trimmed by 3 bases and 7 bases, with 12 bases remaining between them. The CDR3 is CASSFGSKSGYTF. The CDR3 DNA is TGTGCCAGCAGTTTCGGGTCTAAGAGTGGCTACACCTTC.

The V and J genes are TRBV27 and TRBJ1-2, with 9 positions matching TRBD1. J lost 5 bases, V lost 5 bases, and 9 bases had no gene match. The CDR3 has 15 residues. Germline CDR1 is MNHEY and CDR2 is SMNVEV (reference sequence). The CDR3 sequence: CASSPIGTGTYGYTF. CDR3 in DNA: TGTGCCAGCAGTCCAATCGGGACAGGGACTTATGGCTACACCTTC.